The clone carrying this T cell receptor (beta chain) was seen at least ten times. As yet, its antigen is unknown. TCRdb reprocessed the 5' RACE reads with MiXCR, giving one entry per CDR3 protein. The sample lists more than 150,000 distinct CDR3 sequences, around a sixth occurring once. The V gene's germline CDR1 is ENHRY and CDR2 SYGVKD. The CDR3 spans 14 residues. V gave up 8 bases and J gave up 4 bases, with 15 bases separating them. These data are taken from a study of CD8 T cells in ankylosing spondylitis. Whole-study results and caveats: Disease-linked clones reportedly concentrated significantly in matched ankylosing spondylitis synovial fluid. Previously reported in reactive arthritis synovial fluid and blood were some of the motif variants.

The TCR was taken from a male donor aged 5-30 years with ankylosing spondylitis or in good health (not recorded which). This chain uses TRBV10-3 with TRBJ2-1; the D gene is possibly TRBD2 (6 bases). The sample was blood, either unsorted or a sorted T cell fraction (not recorded which). CDR3 DNA sequence: TGTGCCATCCGACGACTAGGGGTGTACAATGAGCAGTTCTTC. It encodes CAIRRLGVYNEQFF.